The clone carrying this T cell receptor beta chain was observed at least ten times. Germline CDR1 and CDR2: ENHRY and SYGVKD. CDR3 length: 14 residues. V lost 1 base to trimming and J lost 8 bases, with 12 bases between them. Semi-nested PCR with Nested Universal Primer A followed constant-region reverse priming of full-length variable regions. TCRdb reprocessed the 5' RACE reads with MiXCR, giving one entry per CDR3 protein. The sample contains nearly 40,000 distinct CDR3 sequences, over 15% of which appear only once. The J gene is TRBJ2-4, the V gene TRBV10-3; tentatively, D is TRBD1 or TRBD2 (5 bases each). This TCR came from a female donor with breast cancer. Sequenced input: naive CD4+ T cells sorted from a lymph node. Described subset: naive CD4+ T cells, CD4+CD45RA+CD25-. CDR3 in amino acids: CAISEFGAEDIQYF. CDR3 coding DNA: TGTGCCATCAGTGAGTTCGGGGCAGAGGACATTCAGTACTTC.